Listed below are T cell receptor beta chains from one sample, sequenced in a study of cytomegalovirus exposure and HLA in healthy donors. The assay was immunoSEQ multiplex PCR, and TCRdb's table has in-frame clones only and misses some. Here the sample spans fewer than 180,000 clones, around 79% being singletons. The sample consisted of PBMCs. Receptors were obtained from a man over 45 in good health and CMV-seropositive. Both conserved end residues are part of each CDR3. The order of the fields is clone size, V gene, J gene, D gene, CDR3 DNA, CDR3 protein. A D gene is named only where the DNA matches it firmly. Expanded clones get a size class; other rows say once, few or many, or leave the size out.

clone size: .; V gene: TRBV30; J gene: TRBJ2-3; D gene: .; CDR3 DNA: TGTGCCTGGACTGGACAGTACACAGATACGCAGTATTTT; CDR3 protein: CAWTGQYTDTQYF
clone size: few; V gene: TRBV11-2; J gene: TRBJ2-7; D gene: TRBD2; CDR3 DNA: TGTGCCAGCAGCCCCCCGCTAGCGGGAGGCTGGTACGAGCAGTACTTC; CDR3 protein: CASSPPLAGGWYEQYF
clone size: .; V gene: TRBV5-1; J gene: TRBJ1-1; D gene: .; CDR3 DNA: TGCGCCAGCAGCTACACAGATGCAAACACTGAAGCTTTCTTT; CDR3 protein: CASSYTDANTEAFF
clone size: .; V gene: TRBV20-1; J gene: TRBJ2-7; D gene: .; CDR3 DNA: TGCAGTGCTAGCGGGAGCTACGAGCAGTACTTC; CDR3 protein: CSASGSYEQYF
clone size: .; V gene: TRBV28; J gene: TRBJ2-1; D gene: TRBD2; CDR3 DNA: TGTGCCAGCAGCCCTCCCAGCGGGAGATGGAATGAGCAGTTCTTC; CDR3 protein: CASSPPSGRWNEQFF
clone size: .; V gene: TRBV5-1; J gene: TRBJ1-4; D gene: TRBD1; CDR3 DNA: TGCGCCAGCAGCTTGACAGGGGAAAATGAAAAACTGTTTTTT; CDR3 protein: CASSLTGENEKLFF
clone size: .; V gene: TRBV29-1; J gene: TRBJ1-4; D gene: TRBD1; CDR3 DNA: TGCAGCGTTGAGGCGGCGGACAGGGAAACTAATGAAAAACTGTTTTTT; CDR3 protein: CSVEAADRETNEKLFF
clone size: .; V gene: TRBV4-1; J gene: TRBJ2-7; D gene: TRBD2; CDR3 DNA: TGCGCCAGCAGCCTCCTAGCGGGAGGCCTCTACGAGCAGTACTTC; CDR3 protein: CASSLLAGGLYEQYF
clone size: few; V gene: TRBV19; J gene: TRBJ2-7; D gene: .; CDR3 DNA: TGTGCCAGTAGTACCATGACAGGTTTCGAGCAGTACTTC; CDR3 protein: CASSTMTGFEQYF
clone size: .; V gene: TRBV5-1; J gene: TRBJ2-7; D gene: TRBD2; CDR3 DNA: TGCGCCAGCAGCTTAGCACCCCCTGGGACTAGCGGCTACGAGCAGTACTTC; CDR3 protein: CASSLAPPGTSGYEQYF
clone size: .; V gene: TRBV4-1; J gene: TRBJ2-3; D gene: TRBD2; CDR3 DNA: TGCGCCAGCAGCCAGAGGGAGAGCGGGAGAGGGAATACGCAGTATTTT; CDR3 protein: CASSQRESGRGNTQYF
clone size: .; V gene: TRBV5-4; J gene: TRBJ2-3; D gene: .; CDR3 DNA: TGTGCCAGCAGCTTGGGGGGACTTGGGTTCACAGATACGCAGTATTTT; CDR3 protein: CASSLGGLGFTDTQYF
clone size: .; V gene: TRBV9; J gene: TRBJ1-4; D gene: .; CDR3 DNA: TGTGCCAGCAGCGTTGCGGGATACGCAACTAATGAAAAACTGTTTTTT; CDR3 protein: CASSVAGYATNEKLFF
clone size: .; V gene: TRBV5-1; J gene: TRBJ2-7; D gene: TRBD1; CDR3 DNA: TGCGCCAGCAGCCGGGGGACAGGGGGCGCCGGGGAGGGCTCCTACGAGCAGTACTTC; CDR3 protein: CASSRGTGGAGEGSYEQYF
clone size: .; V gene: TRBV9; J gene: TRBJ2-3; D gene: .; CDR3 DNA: TGTGCCAGCAGCGTAGCTCTTTCCACAGATACGCAGTATTTT; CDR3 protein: CASSVALSTDTQYF
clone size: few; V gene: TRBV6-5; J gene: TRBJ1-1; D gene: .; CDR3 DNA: TGTGCCAGCAGTCTCAGGGGTACTGAAGCTTTCTTT; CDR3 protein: CASSLRGTEAFF